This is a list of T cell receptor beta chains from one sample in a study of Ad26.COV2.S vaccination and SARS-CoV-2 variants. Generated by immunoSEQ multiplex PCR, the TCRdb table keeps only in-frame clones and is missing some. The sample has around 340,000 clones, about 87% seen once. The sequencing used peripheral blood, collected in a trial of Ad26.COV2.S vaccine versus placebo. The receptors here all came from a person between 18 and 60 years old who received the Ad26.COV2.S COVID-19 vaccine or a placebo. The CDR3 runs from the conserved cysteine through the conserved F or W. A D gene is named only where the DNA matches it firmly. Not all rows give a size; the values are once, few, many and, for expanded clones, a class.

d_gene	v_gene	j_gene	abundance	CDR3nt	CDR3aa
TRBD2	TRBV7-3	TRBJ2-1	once	TGTGCCAGCAGCCGGTGGCGGGAGCCGGGCAATGAGCAGTTCTTC	CASSRWREPGNEQFF
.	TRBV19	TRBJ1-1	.	TGTGCCAGTAGTATAGTTCCGAACACTGAAGCTTTCTTT	CASSIVPNTEAFF
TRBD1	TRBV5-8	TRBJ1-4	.	TGTGCCAGCAGCTTGTCAGGGGGCGTTGAAAAACTGTTTTTT	CASSLSGGVEKLFF
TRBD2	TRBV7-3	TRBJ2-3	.	TGTGCCAGCAGCTTTAATAGCGGGGCCGGCACAGATACGCAGTATTTT	CASSFNSGAGTDTQYF
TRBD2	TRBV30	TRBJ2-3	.	TGTAGCCTAGCGGGGAGAGATACGCAGTATTTT	CSLAGRDTQYF
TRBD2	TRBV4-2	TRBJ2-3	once	TGTGCCAGCAGCCAAGAGAGACTAGCGGGAGCCAGCCGCCCAGATACGCAGTATTTT	CASSQERLAGASRPDTQYF
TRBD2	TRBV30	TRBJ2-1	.	TGTGCCTGGAGGCCAACTAGCGGGGCTAGATCCTACAATGAGCAGTTCTTC	CAWRPTSGARSYNEQFF
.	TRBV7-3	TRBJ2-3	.	TGTGCCAGCAGCTTCGAGCAAAAAACAGATACGCAGTATTTT	CASSFEQKTDTQYF
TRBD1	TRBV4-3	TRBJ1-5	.	TGCGCCAGCAGCCTCCCACCCGGGACAGGGGAGAATCAGCCCCAGCATTTT	CASSLPPGTGENQPQHF
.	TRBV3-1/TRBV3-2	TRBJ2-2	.	TGTGCCAGCAGCCAAAACCTGGGGGGTACCGGGGAGCTGTTTTTT	CASSQNLGGTGELFF
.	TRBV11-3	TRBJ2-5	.	TGTGCCAGCAGCTCTCGCAGTGATGGAGGACAGACCCAGTACTTC	CASSSRSDGGQTQYF
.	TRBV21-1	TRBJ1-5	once	TGTGCCAGCAGCAAAGTGGCAGATAGCAATCAGCCCCAGCATTTT	CASSKVADSNQPQHF
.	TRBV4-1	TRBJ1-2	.	TGCGCCAGCAGCCAATCGCGAGCAAACTATGGCTACACCTTC	CASSQSRANYGYTF
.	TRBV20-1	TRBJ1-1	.	TGCAGTGCTAGTATCCAGAACACTGAAGCTTTCTTT	CSASIQNTEAFF
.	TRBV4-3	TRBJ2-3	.	TGCGCCAGCAGCCAAGGGTCCGCGGCCCACACAGATACGCAGTATTTT	CASSQGSAAHTDTQYF
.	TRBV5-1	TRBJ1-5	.	TGCGCCAGCAGCTTGACCCCGTATAGCAATCAGCCCCAGCATTTT	CASSLTPYSNQPQHF
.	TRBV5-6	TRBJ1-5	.	TGTGCCAGCAGCCCGGGGACAACTAATCAGCCCCAGCATTTT	CASSPGTTNQPQHF
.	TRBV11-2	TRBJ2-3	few	TGTGCCAGCAGGAGGGGATCAGATACGCAGTATTTT	CASRRGSDTQYF
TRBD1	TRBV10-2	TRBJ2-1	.	TGCGCCAGCAGGGAACAGGGGGCCCCCTACAATGAGCAGTTCTTC	CASREQGAPYNEQFF
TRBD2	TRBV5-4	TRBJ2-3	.	TGTGCCAGCAGCGACGCTAGCGGCCACACAGATACGCAGTATTTT	CASSDASGHTDTQYF
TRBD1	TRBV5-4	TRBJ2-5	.	TGTGCCAGCAGCTTGGTCGGGACAGACCAAGAGACCCAGTACTTC	CASSLVGTDQETQYF
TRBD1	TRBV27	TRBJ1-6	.	TGTGCCCTCTGGACAGGGATAAATTCACCCCTCCACTTT	CALWTGINSPLHF
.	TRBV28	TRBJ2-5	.	TGTGCCAGCAGTCTCCCCCTTGAGACCCAGTACTTC	CASSLPLETQYF
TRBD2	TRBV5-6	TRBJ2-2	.	TGTGCCAGCAGCCCGGGAGGGAGGTCGAACACCGGGGAGCTGTTTTTT	CASSPGGRSNTGELFF
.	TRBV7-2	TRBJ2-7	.	TGTGCCAGCAGTCGGACCTTTGACAGATTAAAAGGGAACGAGCAGTACTTC	CASSRTFDRLKGNEQYF
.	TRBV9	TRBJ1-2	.	TGTGCCAGCAGCGTAGCCGCCCATGGCTACACCTTC	CASSVAAHGYTF
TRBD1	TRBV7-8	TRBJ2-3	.	TGTGCCAGCAGCTTGAGGACAGGGGGCAAAGATACGCAGTATTTT	CASSLRTGGKDTQYF
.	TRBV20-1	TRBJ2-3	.	TGCAGTGCTAGTAGCGCGCAGAGCACAGATACGCAGTATTTT	CSASSAQSTDTQYF
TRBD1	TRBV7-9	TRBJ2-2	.	TGTGCCAGCAGCTCTAGGACAGGGGGTCTTACCGGGGAGCTGTTTTTT	CASSSRTGGLTGELFF
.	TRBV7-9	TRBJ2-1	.	TGTGCCAGCAGCTTAGTGATGGGATACAATGAGCAGTTCTTC	CASSLVMGYNEQFF
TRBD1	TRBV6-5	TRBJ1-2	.	TGTGCCAGCAGCTGGGACAGGCAAAGGGGCTACACCTTC	CASSWDRQRGYTF
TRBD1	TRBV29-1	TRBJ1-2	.	TGCAGCGTTGACGCGACAGGGACCCGCTATGGCTACACCTTC	CSVDATGTRYGYTF
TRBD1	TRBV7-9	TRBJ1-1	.	TGTGCCAGCAGCCCGACAGGGGCGAACACTGAAGCTTTCTTT	CASSPTGANTEAFF
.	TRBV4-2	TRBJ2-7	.	TGTGCCAGCAGCTCCCGGGACTTAAACGAGCAGTACTTC	CASSSRDLNEQYF
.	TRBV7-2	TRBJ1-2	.	TGTGCCAGCAGCTTAATGAGGGATAACTATGGCTACACCTTC	CASSLMRDNYGYTF
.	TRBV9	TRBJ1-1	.	TGTGCCAGCAGCGTAGGGCAGGGGATGTTGAACACTGAAGCTTTCTTT	CASSVGQGMLNTEAFF
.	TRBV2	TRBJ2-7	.	TGTGCCAGCAGTGTGGGCTCTCGGTACGAGCAGTACTTC	CASSVGSRYEQYF
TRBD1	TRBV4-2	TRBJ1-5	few	TGTGCCAGCAGCCAAGATACCGGGACAGGGGATCAACCCCAGCATTTT	CASSQDTGTGDQPQHF
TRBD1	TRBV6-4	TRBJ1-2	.	TGTGCCAGCAGTGACTCCGGGACAGGGGATGGCTACACCTTC	CASSDSGTGDGYTF
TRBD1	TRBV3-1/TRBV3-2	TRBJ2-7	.	TGTGCCAGCAGCCAAACCGGGACAGGGACCTACGAGCAGTACTTC	CASSQTGTGTYEQYF
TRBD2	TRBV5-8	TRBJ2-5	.	TGTGCCAGCAGGCCTAGCGGAGGGGAAGAGACCCAGTACTTC	CASRPSGGEETQYF
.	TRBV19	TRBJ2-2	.	TGTGCCAGTAGTATATCACAGATGAACACCGGGGAGCTGTTTTTT	CASSISQMNTGELFF
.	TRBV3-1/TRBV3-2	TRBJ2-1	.	TGTGCCAGCAGCCAAGAGGGCCTAGGGGTTAATGAGCAGTTCTTC	CASSQEGLGVNEQFF
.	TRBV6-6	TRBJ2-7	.	TGTGCCAGCAGTCAAAGGACGGGGACGAGCTCCTACGAGCAGTACTTC	CASSQRTGTSSYEQYF
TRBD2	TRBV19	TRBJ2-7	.	TGTGCCAGTAGTACTAGCGGGAGGTTCTACGAGCAGTACTTC	CASSTSGRFYEQYF
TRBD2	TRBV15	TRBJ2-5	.	TGTGCCACCAGCAGAGTAGCGGGAGAAGAGACCCAGTACTTC	CATSRVAGEETQYF
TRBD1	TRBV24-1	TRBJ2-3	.	TGTGCCACCAGTGGCACAGGGGGTGAGGATACGCAGTATTTT	CATSGTGGEDTQYF
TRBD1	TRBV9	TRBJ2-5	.	TGTGCCAGCAGCGACGGACTCCGGGACAGGGAAGAGACCCAGTACTTC	CASSDGLRDREETQYF
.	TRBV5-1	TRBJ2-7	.	TGCGCCAGCAGCAAACAGGGAAAGATCTACGAGCAGTACTTC	CASSKQGKIYEQYF
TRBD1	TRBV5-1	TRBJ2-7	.	TGCGCCAGCAGCTTGACGGGACAGGGCTACGAGCAGTACTTC	CASSLTGQGYEQYF
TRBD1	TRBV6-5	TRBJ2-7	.	TGTGCCAGCAGTTACTCGGGGACAGGAAATTCCTACGAGCAGTACTTC	CASSYSGTGNSYEQYF
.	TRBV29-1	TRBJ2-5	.	TGCAGCGTTACAGGGGCGGGGGAGACCCAGTACTTC	CSVTGAGETQYF
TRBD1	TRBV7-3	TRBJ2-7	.	TGTGCCAGCAGCTTAGGGGACAGGGGGCTCTACGAGCAGTACTTC	CASSLGDRGLYEQYF
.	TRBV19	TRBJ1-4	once	TGTGCCAGTAGTCAACAGGGTAATGAAAAACTGTTTTTT	CASSQQGNEKLFF
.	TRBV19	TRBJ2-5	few	TGTGCCAGCCGGGACTCAGCACAAGAGACCCAGTACTTC	CASRDSAQETQYF
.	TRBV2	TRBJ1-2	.	TGTGCCAGCATGCAGTCACCGATCTACGGCGGCTACACCTTC	CASMQSPIYGGYTF
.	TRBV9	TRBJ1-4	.	TGTGCCAGCAGCCCAACTCTTACAGGGAATGAAAAACTGTTTTTT	CASSPTLTGNEKLFF
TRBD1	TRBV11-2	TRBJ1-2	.	TGTGCCAGCAGCAATTCCGGGACAGGGAGCTTCTATGGCTACACCTTC	CASSNSGTGSFYGYTF
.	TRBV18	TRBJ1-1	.	TGTGCCAGCTCACCACGAACAGGCACTGAAGCTTTCTTT	CASSPRTGTEAFF